A single sample gave rise to the 29 T cell receptor beta chains below, sequenced in a study of CD8 T cells in Susac syndrome (dated by TCRdb to between 2018 and 2021). Library construction relied on the immunoSEQ multiplex PCR assay. RNA was extracted using the RNeasy kit, and about 0.5 to 1 ug of the RNA was reverse transcribed with random hexamers. The public reads were quality trimmed at Q25 with fastp and then assembled into clones with MiXCR by TCRdb, keeping productive beta chains. Each CDR3 protein appears once, grouped with its most common genes and DNA. This sample gives 130,000 or so distinct CDR3 sequences in total; about 95% of them show up just once. 0.11% of the sample is taken by the ten largest. The sample taken for sequencing was CD4+ T cells from PBMCs. The receptors originated from a human donor with multiple sclerosis.

The V and J genes are TRBV19 and TRBJ1-1; tentatively, D is TRBD1 (6 bases). Between the trimmed V and J ends, which lost 8 bases and 6 bases, there was a span of 16 bases. The CDR3 runs 13 residues. Germline assignment: CDR1 LNHDA and CDR2 SQIVND (reference sequence). CDR3 DNA sequence: TGTGCCAGTTCGACGGACAGTAGCGCTGAAGCTTTCTTT. It translates to CASSTDSSAEAFF. The whole variable domain, filled in from reference TRBV19 and TRBJ1-1, reads DGGITQSPKYLFRKEGQNVTLSCEQNLNHDAMYWYRQDPGQGLRLIYYSQIVNDFQKGDIAEGYSVSREKKESFPLTVTSAQKNPTAFYLCASSTDSSAEAFFGQGTRLTVV.

The V and J genes are TRBV6-5 and TRBJ1-2; tentative D call: TRBD1 (6 bases). Trimming took 6 bases from V and 2 from J, leaving 10 bases between them. Looked up from germline, CDR1 is MNHEY and CDR2 is SVGAGI. The CDR3 loop spans 13 amino acids. The CDR3 here is CASSPGANYGYTF. CDR3 nucleotides: TGTGCCAGCAGCCCAGGGGCGAACTATGGCTACACCTTC.

The V call is TRBV7-8, the J call TRBJ2-7; D remains ambiguous. The germline V gene encodes CDR1 SGHVS and CDR2 FQNEAQ. The CDR3 sequence is 15 residues long. V was pared by 1 base and J by 0 bases, with 10 bases between. The DNA of the CDR3 is TGTGCCAGCAGCTTAGGCGGCAGCGCCTCCTACGAGCAGTACTTC. This codes for CASSLGGSASYEQYF.

The chain combines TRBV30 with TRBJ2-3; D not resolved. The germline gives CDR1 GTSNPN, CDR2 SVGIG (reference sequence). The CDR3 runs to 11 residues. V shed 5 bases and J shed 3 bases, with 6 bases lying between them. Here the CDR3 reads CAWGLTDTQYF. The DNA for the CDR3 is TGTGCCTGGGGGTTAACAGATACGCAGTATTTT.

CDR3 in amino acids: CASSSRDRVRTQYF. The CDR3 bases are TGTGCCAGCAGCTCCCGGGACAGGGTTCGGACCCAGTACTTC. The V and J genes are TRBV7-6 and TRBJ2-5, with 9 bases identical to TRBD1. Trimming at V came to 4 bases and at J to 7 bases, leaving 7 bases not matched to a gene. Per the germline V gene, CDR1 is SGHVS and CDR2 is FNYEAQ. The CDR3 has 14 amino acids.

This chain uses TRBV20-1 with TRBJ2-5; 7 bases agree with TRBD2. Looked up from germline, CDR1 is DFQATT and CDR2 is SNEGSKA (reference sequence). The CDR3 is made up of 18 amino acids. J gave up 4 bases and V 0 bases, and 17 bases lay outside the gene matches. CDR3 bases: TGCAGTGCTAGAGACCCAAGCCCTACCAGCGGGGAGGGAGAGACCCAGTACTTC. This translates into CSARDPSPTSGEGETQYF.

V gene TRBV11-1 combines with J gene TRBJ2-7, with TRBD1 matching 7 bases. V lost 3 bases, J lost 6 bases, and 2 bases stayed unmatched. Germline CDR1 SGHAT, CDR2 FQDESV (reference sequence). This CDR3 contains 12 residues. Written as DNA, the CDR3 is TGTGCCAGCAGCTTCGACAGGGTCGAGCAGTACTTC. It translates to CASSFDRVEQYF. The full variable domain, completed using reference TRBV11-1 and TRBJ2-7, is EAEVAQSPRYKITEKSQAVAFWCDPISGHATLYWYRQILGQGPELLVQFQDESVVDDSQLPKDRFSAERLKGVDSTLKIQPAELGDSAMYLCASSFDRVEQYFGPGTRLTVT.

The J gene is TRBJ2-7, the V gene TRBV7-6; 10 bases are shared with TRBD2. The germline V gene has CDR1 SGHVS and CDR2 FNYEAQ. Trimming took 5 bases from V and 2 from J; bases not matched to a gene: 15. The CDR3 consists of 18 residues. The CDR3: CASSLKPGTSENTYEQYF. The DNA of the CDR3 is TGTGCCAGCAGCCTAAAACCGGGGACTAGCGAGAACACCTACGAGCAGTACTTC.

This rearrangement joins TRBV20-1 to TRBJ1-1, with D unresolved. This CDR3 comprises 11 residues. V was clipped by 3 bases and J by 6 bases, with 8 bases between them. In germline, CDR1 is DFQATT, CDR2 SNEGSKA (reference sequence). The DNA for the CDR3 is TGCAGTGCTAGTCATAACGCTGAAGCTTTCTTT. Its protein product is CSASHNAEAFF.

The J gene is TRBJ2-4, the V gene TRBV20-1, with D unclear. Trimming took 3 bases from V and 2 from J, leaving 14 bases between them. Per the germline V gene, CDR1 is DFQATT and CDR2 is SNEGSKA (reference sequence). The CDR3 runs 15 residues. The DNA for the CDR3 is TGCAGTGCTAGTGATGCGATTATCCCCAAAAACATTCAGTACTTC. Protein product: CSASDAIIPKNIQYF.

The chain recombines TRBV24-1 with TRBJ2-1; a possible D gene is TRBD1 (6 bases). Germline-derived CDR1 and CDR2 are KGHDR and SFDVKD. The V end lost 0 bases, the J end lost 8 bases, and 13 bases lay between the germline ends. This CDR3 spans 15 amino acids. The DNA for the CDR3 is TGTGCCACCAGTGATTTGCGTAACAGGGTCGATGAGCAGTTCTTC. This gives the protein CATSDLRNRVDEQFF.

The rearrangement links TRBV18 to TRBJ2-7; 8 bases fit TRBD1. Germline CDR1 reads KGHSH; CDR2 reads LQKENI. Unmatched junction bases numbered 9, after V lost 3 bases and J lost 5 bases. The CDR3 totals 15 residues. This CDR3 reads CASSPRTGYLHEQYF. The CDR3 bases are TGTGCCAGCTCACCCCGGACAGGGTATCTGCACGAGCAGTACTTC.

The rearrangement uses TRBV5-4 and TRBJ2-7, with D maybe TRBD2 (6 bases). Trimming stripped 4 bases from V and 2 bases from J, with 10 bases between. The length of the CDR3 is 13 residues. Germline loops: CDR1 SGHNT, CDR2 YYREEE (reference sequence). The CDR3 region is CASSPGVAYEQYF. The CDR3 bases are TGTGCCAGCAGCCCGGGGGTTGCCTACGAGCAGTACTTC.

The chain couples TRBV6-2 or TRBV6-3 to TRBJ2-3, with 8 nucleotides matching TRBD2. The trim removed 6 bases at V and 0 bases at J, leaving 8 bases unmatched. Germline V gene lookup returns CDR1 MNHEY and CDR2 SVGEGT. This CDR3 has 16 residues. CDR3 coding DNA: TGTGCCAGCAGACTTCCGGGGGGGCCAAGCACAGATACGCAGTATTTT. It yields the protein CASRLPGGPSTDTQYF.

V gene TRBV6-6 combines with J gene TRBJ2-7; D may be TRBD2 (5 bases). There are 13 residues in the CDR3. Germline CDR1 and CDR2: MNHNY and SVGAGI (reference sequence). V lost 8 bases, J lost 5 bases, and 16 bases lay in between. The CDR3 DNA sequence: TGTGCCAGCTCGGTTCGAGGGTTAAACGAGCAGTACTTC. Residues: CASSVRGLNEQYF.

The chain links TRBV20-1 to TRBJ2-1, with TRBD2 matching 10 bases. The ends lost 3 bases at V and 2 bases at J; junction bases unmatched: 4. Germline V gene lookup returns CDR1 DFQATT and CDR2 SNEGSKA (reference sequence). CDR3 size: 15 residues. The CDR3 is CSASALAGTYNEQFF. The CDR3 region has the DNA TGCAGTGCTAGTGCACTAGCGGGGACCTACAATGAGCAGTTCTTC.

This clonotype came up a few times. The V call is TRBV25-1, the J call TRBJ1-1; D is ambiguous. V was pared by 4 bases and J by 0 bases, with 3 bases between. CDR3 length: 12 residues. Germline CDR1 MGHDK, CDR2 SYGVNS. CDR3 DNA sequence: TGTGCCAGCAGTGCCCTGAACACTGAAGCTTTCTTT. Translated: CASSALNTEAFF.

The chain couples TRBV20-1 to TRBJ2-1; 10 bases agree with TRBD2. The J segment lost 1 base and the V segment lost 8 bases, leaving 5 bases of the junction unmatched. Germline values: CDR1 DFQATT, CDR2 SNEGSKA (reference sequence). CDR3 length: 14 amino acids. In DNA, the CDR3 is TGCAGTACCAGACTAGCGGGTTCCTACAATGAGCAGTTCTTC. Encoded protein: CSTRLAGSYNEQFF.

The gene calls are TRBV6-5 and TRBJ2-7; 9 bases fit TRBD1. This CDR3 comprises 14 residues. CDR1 is MNHEY, CDR2 SVGAGI, per germline. Trimming took 6 bases from V and 6 from J; bases not matched to a gene: 9. The CDR3 region is CASRSLGQGPEQYF. The CDR3 DNA is TGTGCCAGCAGGTCCCTGGGACAGGGCCCCGAGCAGTACTTC.

Notes on this clonotype: The junction departs from the called germline gene at one end, perhaps through a read error. The rearrangement links TRBV20-1 to TRBJ2-1; D is undetermined. Germline loops: CDR1 DFQATT, CDR2 SNEGSKA (reference sequence). The CDR3 consists of 10 residues. The CDR3 DNA reads as TGCAGTGCCTATTACAATGAGCAATTCTTC. It translates to CSAYYNEQFF.

The chain joins TRBV29-1 to TRBJ2-2; 8 nucleotides match TRBD1. Germline CDR1 SQVTM, CDR2 ANQGSEA. This CDR3 region has 15 residues. With 5 bases clipped from V and 1 base from J, the junction kept 6 bases outside the gene matches. CDR3 sequence reads: CSVKTGTGNTGELFF. CDR3 in DNA: TGCAGCGTTAAGACCGGGACAGGGAACACCGGGGAGCTGTTTTTT.

V usage is TRBV7-9 and J usage is TRBJ2-7; 9 positions match TRBD1. V gave up 7 bases and J gave up 5 bases; unmatched junction bases: 12. From germline, CDR1 is SEHNR and CDR2 FQNEAQ (reference sequence). CDR3 size: 15 residues. CDR3 residues: CASNYLQQGADEQYF. Here the CDR3 DNA reads TGTGCCAGCAACTATCTTCAACAGGGGGCCGACGAGCAGTACTTC.

V usage is TRBV12-3 or TRBV12-4 and J usage is TRBJ1-3; D uncertain. Trimming took off 6 bases at V and 0 bases at J, with 12 bases between the two ends. The CDR3 is made up of 15 amino acids. This chain's CDR3 is CASSLVSPSGNTIYF. CDR3 in DNA: TGTGCCAGCAGCCTAGTCTCGCCCTCTGGAAACACCATATATTTT.

This rearrangement joins TRBV3-1 to TRBJ1-5; D uncertain. The V gene lost 3 bases and the J gene lost 2 bases, with 26 bases spanning the gap. Germline V lookup: CDR1 LGHDT, CDR2 YNNKEL (reference sequence). There are 20 residues in the CDR3. CDR3 nucleotide sequence: TGTGCCAGCAGCCACGAGGGCCAGTGCAGCGGTCCAGGATGCAATCAGCCCCAGCATTTT. As protein: CASSHEGQCSGPGCNQPQHF.

The rearrangement links TRBV15 to TRBJ1-2, with TRBD1 identical over 9 bases. Germline CDR1 is LNHNV and CDR2 is YYDKDF (reference sequence). With 1 base clipped from V and 2 bases from J, the junction kept 2 bases outside the gene matches. The CDR3 covers 15 residues. The CDR3, as DNA: TGTGCCACCAGCAGAGGGACAGGGGCAAACTATGGCTACACCTTC. This codes for CATSRGTGANYGYTF.

A single count supports this clonotype. This chain joins TRBV29-1 and TRBJ1-3, with 7 bases that match TRBD1. Germline assignment: CDR1 SQVTM and CDR2 ANQGSEA. Unmatched junction bases numbered 6, after V lost 4 bases and J lost 0 bases. This CDR3 comprises 15 residues. The DNA of the CDR3 is TGCAGCGTTGTTGGGGACAGTTCCTCTGGAAACACCATATATTTT. Translation gives CSVVGDSSSGNTIYF.

The chain combines TRBV11-2 with TRBJ1-1; D is possibly TRBD1 (5 bases). CDR3 length: 15 amino acids. Between the trimmed V and J ends, which lost 1 base and 1 base, there was a span of 10 bases. CDR1 is SGHAT and CDR2 is FQNNGV in the germline V gene. The CDR3 nucleotides read TGTGCCAGCAGCTTAGGTGGGACGGAGAACACTGAAGCTTTCTTT. It encodes CASSLGGTENTEAFF. The full variable domain, in which reference TRBV11-2 and TRBJ1-1 provide the parts outside the CDR3, is EAGVAQSPRYKIIEKRQSVAFWCNPISGHATLYWYQQILGQGPKLLIQFQNNGVVDDSQLPKDRFSAERLKGVDSTLKIQPAKLEDSAVYLCASSLGGTENTEAFFGQGTRLTVV.

This clonotype has just one count. The gene calls are TRBV20-1 and TRBJ2-5; perhaps TRBD1 as D (7 bases). Germline V lookup: CDR1 DFQATT, CDR2 SNEGSKA (reference sequence). The CDR3 has 14 residues. Trimming shortened V by 5 bases and J by 2 bases, and 15 bases separated the two germline ends. In DNA, the CDR3 is TGCAGTGCTTCGGCGGGACAGAGACAAGAGACCCAGTACTTC. This gives the protein CSASAGQRQETQYF.

This clonotype has more than one count but fewer than ten. V is TRBV6-1 and J is TRBJ2-7, with D tentatively TRBD2 (5 bases). With 6 bases removed from V and 6 bases from J, the gap between germline ends came to 9 bases. Germline loops: CDR1 MNHNS, CDR2 SASEGT. The CDR3 consists of 11 residues. CDR3 loop: CASSWRSEQYF. DNA for the CDR3: TGTGCCAGCAGCTGGAGGTCCGAGCAGTACTTC.